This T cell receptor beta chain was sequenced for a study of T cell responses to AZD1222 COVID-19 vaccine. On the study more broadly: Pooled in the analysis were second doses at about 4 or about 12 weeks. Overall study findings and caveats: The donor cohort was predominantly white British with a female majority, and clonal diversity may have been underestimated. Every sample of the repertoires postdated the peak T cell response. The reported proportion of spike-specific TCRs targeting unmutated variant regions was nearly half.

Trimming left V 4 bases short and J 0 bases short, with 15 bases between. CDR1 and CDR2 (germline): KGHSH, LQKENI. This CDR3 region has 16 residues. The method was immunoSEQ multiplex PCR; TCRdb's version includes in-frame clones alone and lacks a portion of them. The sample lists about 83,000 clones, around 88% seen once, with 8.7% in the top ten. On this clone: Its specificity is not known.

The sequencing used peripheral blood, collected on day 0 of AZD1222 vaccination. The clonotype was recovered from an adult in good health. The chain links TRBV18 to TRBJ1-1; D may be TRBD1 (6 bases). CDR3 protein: CASSLEQGWVNTEAFF. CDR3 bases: TGTGCCAGCTCACTAGAACAGGGTTGGGTGAACACTGAAGCTTTCTTT.